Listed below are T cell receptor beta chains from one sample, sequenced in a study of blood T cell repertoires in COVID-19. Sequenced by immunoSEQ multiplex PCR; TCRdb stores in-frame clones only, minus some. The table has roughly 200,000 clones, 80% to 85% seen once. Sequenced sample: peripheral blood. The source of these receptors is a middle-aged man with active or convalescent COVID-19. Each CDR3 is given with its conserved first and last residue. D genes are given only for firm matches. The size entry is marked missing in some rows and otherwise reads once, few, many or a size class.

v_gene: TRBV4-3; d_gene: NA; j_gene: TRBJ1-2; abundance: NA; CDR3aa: CASSQDARGGFGYTF; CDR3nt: TGCGCCAGCAGCCAAGATGCCAGGGGTGGTTTTGGCTACACCTTC
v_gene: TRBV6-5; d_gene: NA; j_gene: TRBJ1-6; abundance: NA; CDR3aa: CASRGAGYSPLHF; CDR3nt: TGTGCCAGCAGAGGGGCAGGGTATTCACCCCTCCACTTT
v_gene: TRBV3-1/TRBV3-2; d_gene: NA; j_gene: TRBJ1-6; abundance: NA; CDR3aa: CASSQRGDSPLHF; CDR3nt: TGTGCCAGCAGCCAGCGGGGGGATTCACCCCTCCACTTT
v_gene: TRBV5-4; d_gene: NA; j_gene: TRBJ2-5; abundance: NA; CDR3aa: CASSLAGNGETQYF; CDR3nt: TGTGCCAGCAGCTTGGCGGGGAATGGAGAGACCCAGTACTTC
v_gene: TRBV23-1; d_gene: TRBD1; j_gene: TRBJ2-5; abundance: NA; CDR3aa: CASSRLGTAQGQNSQETQYF; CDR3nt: TGCGCCAGCAGTCGATTAGGGACAGCCCAGGGGCAAAACTCCCAAGAGACCCAGTACTTC
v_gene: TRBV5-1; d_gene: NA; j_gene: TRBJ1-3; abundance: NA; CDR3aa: CASREGQGKGDTIYF; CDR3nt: TGCGCCAGCAGAGAAGGGCAGGGCAAAGGCGACACCATATATTTT
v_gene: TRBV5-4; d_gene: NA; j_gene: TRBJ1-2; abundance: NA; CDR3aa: CASSSGSYGYTF; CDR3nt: TGTGCCAGCAGCTCAGGGTCCTATGGCTACACCTTC
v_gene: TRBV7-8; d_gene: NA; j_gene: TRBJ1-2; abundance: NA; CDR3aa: CASSPQNYGYTF; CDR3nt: TGTGCCAGCAGCCCCCAGAACTATGGCTACACCTTC
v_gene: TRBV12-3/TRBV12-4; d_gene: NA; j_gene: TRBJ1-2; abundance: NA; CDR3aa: CASSNTVDYGYTF; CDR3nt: TGTGCCAGCAGTAATACCGTAGACTATGGCTACACCTTC
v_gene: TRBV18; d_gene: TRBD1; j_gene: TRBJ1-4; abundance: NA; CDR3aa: CASSPDRAGNEKLFF; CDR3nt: TGTGCCAGCTCACCAGACAGGGCGGGAAATGAAAAACTGTTTTTT
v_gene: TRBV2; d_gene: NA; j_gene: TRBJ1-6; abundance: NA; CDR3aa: CASSSINNSPLHF; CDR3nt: TGTGCCAGCAGTTCTATTAATAATTCACCCCTCCACTTT
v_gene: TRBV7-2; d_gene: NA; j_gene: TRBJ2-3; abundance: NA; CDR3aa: CASSLGAGALTDTQYF; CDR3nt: TGTGCCAGCAGCTTAGGGGCGGGGGCCCTCACAGATACGCAGTATTTT
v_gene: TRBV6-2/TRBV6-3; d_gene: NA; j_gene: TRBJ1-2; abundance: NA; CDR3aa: CASSSPGYGYTF; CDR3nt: TGTGCCAGCAGTTCCCCGGGGTATGGCTACACCTTC
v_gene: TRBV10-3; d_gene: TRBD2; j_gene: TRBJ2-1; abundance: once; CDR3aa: CAISVDSGGSGEQFF; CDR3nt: TGTGCCATCAGTGTGGATAGCGGGGGGTCAGGTGAGCAGTTCTTC
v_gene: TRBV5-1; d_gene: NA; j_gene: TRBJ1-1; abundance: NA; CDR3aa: CASRDYTEAFF; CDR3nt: TGCGCCAGCAGGGACTACACTGAAGCTTTCTTT
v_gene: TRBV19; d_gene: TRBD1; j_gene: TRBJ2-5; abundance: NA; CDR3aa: CASSPGSGGEETQYF; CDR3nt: TGTGCCAGTAGTCCTGGCTCAGGGGGCGAGGAGACCCAGTACTTC
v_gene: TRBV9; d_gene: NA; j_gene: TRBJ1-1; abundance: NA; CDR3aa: CASSGRQNTEAFF; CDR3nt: TGTGCCAGCAGCGGGAGGCAGAACACTGAAGCTTTCTTT
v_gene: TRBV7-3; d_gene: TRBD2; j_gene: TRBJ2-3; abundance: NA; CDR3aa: CASSRSGGRDTQYF; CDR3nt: TGTGCCAGCAGCCGATCGGGAGGGCGAGATACGCAGTATTTT
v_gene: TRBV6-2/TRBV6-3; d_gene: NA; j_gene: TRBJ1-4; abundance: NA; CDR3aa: CASSYRRRDEKLFF; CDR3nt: TGTGCCAGCAGTTATCGGCGGAGGGATGAAAAACTGTTTTTT
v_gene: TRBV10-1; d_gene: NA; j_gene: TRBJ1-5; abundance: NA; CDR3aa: CASRDTGQPQHF; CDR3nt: TGCGCCAGCAGGGATACAGGTCAGCCCCAGCATTTT
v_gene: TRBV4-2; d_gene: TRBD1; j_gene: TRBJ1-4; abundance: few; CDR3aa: CASSQDAQGATSEKLFF; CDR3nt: TGTGCCAGCAGCCAAGATGCACAGGGGGCCACTAGTGAAAAACTGTTTTTT
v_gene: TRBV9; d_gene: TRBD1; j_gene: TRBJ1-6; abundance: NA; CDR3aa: CASRGQGSYVNSPLHF; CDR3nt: TGTGCCAGCCGAGGACAGGGGTCTTATGTTAATTCACCCCTCCACTTT
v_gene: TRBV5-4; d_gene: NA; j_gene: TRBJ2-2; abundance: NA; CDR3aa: CASSLDPLGNTGELFF; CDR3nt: TGTGCCAGCAGCTTGGACCCACTAGGGAACACCGGGGAGCTGTTTTTT
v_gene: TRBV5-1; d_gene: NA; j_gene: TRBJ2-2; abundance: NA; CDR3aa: CASSPAASSAGELFF; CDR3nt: TGCGCCAGCAGCCCCGCCGCCTCTAGCGCCGGGGAGCTGTTTTTT
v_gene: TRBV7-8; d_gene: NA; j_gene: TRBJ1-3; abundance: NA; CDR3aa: CASSLGEAGNTIYF; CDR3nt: TGTGCCAGCAGCTTAGGCGAGGCTGGAAACACCATATATTTT
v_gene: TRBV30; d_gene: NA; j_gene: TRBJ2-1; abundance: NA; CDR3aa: CAWSPGLLNEQFF; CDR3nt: TGTGCCTGGAGTCCGGGACTCCTAAATGAGCAGTTCTTC
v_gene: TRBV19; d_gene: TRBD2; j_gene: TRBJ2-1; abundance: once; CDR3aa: CASSIGGTSRDEQFF; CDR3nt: TGTGCCAGTAGTATAGGGGGGACTAGCAGGGATGAGCAGTTCTTC
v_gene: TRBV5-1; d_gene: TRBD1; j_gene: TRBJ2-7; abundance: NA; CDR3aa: CASSLLGTGGDEQYF; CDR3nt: TGCGCCAGCAGCTTGCTAGGGACAGGGGGCGACGAGCAGTACTTC
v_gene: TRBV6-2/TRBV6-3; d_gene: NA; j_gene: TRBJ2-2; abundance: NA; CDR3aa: CASSYVVGPNTGELFF; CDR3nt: TGTGCCAGCAGTTACGTTGTTGGCCCGAACACCGGGGAGCTGTTTTTT
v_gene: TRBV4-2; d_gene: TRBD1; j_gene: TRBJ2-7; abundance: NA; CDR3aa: CASSQLTGNTFYEQYF; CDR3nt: TGTGCCAGCAGCCAACTGACAGGGAACACCTTCTACGAGCAGTACTTC
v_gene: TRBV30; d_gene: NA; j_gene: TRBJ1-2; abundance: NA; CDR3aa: CAWSVNINYGYTF; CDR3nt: TGTGCCTGGAGTGTAAACATTAACTATGGCTACACCTTC
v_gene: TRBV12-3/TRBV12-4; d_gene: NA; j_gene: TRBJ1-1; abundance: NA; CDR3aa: CASSPLHGSEAFF; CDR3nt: TGTGCCAGCAGTCCCCTCCATGGCTCTGAAGCTTTCTTT
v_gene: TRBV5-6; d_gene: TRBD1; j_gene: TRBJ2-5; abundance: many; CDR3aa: CASSPGTGWETQYF; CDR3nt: TGTGCCAGCAGCCCGGGGACAGGCTGGGAGACCCAGTACTTC
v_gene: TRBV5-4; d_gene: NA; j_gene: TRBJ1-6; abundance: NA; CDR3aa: CASSAEGSYNSPLHF; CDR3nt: TGTGCCAGCAGCGCGGAGGGCTCCTATAATTCACCCCTCCACTTT
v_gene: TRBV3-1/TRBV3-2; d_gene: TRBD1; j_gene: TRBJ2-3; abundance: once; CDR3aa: CASSQDPRQGTQYF; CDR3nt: TGTGCCAGCAGCCAAGATCCTAGACAGGGAACGCAGTATTTT
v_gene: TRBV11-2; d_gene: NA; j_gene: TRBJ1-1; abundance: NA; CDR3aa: CASSLAGVNTEAFF; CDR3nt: TGTGCCAGCAGCTTAGCGGGAGTGAACACTGAAGCTTTCTTT
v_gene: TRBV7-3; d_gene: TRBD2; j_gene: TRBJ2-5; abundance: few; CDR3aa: CASSPGERGFETQYF; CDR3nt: TGTGCCAGCAGCCCCGGGGAGCGGGGGTTCGAGACCCAGTACTTC
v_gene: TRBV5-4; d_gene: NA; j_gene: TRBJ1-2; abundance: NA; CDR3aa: CASSLLEGYGYTF; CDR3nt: TGTGCCAGCAGCTTGTTAGAGGGATATGGCTACACCTTC
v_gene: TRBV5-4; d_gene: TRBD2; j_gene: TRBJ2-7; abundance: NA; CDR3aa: CASSLPSGGGYEQYF; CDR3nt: TGTGCCAGCAGCCTCCCTAGCGGGGGTGGCTACGAGCAGTACTTC
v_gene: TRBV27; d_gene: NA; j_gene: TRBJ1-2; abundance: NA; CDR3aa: CASSLSAGVGGYTF; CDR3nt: TGTGCCAGCAGTTTATCGGCGGGGGTGGGAGGCTACACCTTC
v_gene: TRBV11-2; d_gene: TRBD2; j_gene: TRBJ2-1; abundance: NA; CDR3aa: CASSPRGSGDEQFF; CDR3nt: TGTGCCAGCAGCCCCCGGGGGAGCGGGGATGAGCAGTTCTTC
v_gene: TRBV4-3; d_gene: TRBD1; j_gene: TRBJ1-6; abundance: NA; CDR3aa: CASSRNFIQGMDSPLHF; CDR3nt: TGCGCCAGCAGCCGGAATTTTATACAGGGGATGGATTCACCCCTCCACTTT